The clone carrying this TCR beta chain was counted many times. Its specificity is unknown. The data were taken from a study of CD8 T cells in ankylosing spondylitis. Findings and caveats of the study: Reportedly, disease-linked clones are significantly enriched in ankylosing spondylitis patients' matched synovial fluid. Seemingly distinctive of ankylosing spondylitis blood was a TCR beta motif formed by eight highly homologous variants. With a CD8+ phenotype, disease-linked clones were relatively rare in peripheral blood.

With molecular barcodes, quantitative 5'-RACE was used to make the TCR beta libraries. TCRdb itself ran the 5' RACE reads through MiXCR, one entry per CDR3 protein. This table has approximately 90,000 distinct CDR3 sequences, roughly 8.3% appearing once. The CDR3 covers 14 residues. The germline V gene encodes CDR1 LGHDT and CDR2 YNNKEL (reference sequence). Trimming took off 3 bases at V and 0 bases at J, with 6 bases between the two ends. The receptor was isolated from a male donor with ankylosing spondylitis or in good health (not recorded which). Sequencing was done on a sample of blood, either unsorted or a sorted T cell fraction (not recorded which). The rearrangement joins TRBV3-1 to TRBJ2-1; no clear D gene. CDR3 nucleotide sequence: TGTGCCAGCAGCCAGTCGAGCTCCTACAATGAGCAGTTCTTC. Encoded protein: CASSQSSSYNEQFF.